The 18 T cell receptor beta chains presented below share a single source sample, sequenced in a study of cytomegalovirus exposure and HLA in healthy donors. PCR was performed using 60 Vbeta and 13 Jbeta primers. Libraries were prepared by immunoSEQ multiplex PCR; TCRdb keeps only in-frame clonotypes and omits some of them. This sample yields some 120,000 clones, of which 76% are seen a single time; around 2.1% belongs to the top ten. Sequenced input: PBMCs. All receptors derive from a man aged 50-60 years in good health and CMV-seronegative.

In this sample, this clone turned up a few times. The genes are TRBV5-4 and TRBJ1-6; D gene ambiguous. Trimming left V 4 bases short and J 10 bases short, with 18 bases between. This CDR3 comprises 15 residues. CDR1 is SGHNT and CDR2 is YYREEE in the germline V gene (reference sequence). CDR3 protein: CASSHGGRSSSPLHF. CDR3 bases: TGTGCCAGCAGCCACGGTGGTCGGTCGAGCTCACCCCTCCACTTT. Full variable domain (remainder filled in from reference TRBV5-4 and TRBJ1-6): ETGVTQSPTHLIKTRGQQVTLRCSSQSGHNTVSWYQQALGQGPQFIFQYYREEENGRGNFPPRFSGLQFPNYSSELNVNALELDDSALYLCASSHGGRSSSPLHFGNGTRLTVT.

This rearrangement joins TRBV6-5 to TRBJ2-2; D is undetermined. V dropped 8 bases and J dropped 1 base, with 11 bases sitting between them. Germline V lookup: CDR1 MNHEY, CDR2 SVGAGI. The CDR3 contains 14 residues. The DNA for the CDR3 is TGTGCCAGCTGTGTGGGCAGGAACACCGGGGAGCTGTTTTTT. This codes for CASCVGRNTGELFF.

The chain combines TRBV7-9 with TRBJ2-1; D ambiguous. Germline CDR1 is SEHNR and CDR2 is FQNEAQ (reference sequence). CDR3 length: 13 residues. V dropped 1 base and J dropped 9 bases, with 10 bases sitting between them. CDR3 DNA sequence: TGTGCCAGCAGCTTAGTTGGTAGCAGTGAGCAGTTCTTC. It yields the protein CASSLVGSSEQFF.

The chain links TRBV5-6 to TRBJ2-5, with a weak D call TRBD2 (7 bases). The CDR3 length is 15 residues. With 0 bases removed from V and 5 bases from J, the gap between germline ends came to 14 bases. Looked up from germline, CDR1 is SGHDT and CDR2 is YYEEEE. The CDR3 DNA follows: TGTGCCAGCAGCTTGGGAGGGGGGGCCGTTGAGACCCAGTACTTC. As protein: CASSLGGGAVETQYF.

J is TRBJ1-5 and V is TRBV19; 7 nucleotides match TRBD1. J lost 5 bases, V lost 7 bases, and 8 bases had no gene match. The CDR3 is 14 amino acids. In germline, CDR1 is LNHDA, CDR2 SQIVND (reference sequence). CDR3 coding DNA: TGTGCCAGTAAGGACAGGCGGATCGATCAGCCCCAGCATTTT. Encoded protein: CASKDRRIDQPQHF. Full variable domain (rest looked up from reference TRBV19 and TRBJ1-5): DGGITQSPKYLFRKEGQNVTLSCEQNLNHDAMYWYRQDPGQGLRLIYYSQIVNDFQKGDIAEGYSVSREKKESFPLTVTSAQKNPTAFYLCASKDRRIDQPQHFGDGTRLSIL.

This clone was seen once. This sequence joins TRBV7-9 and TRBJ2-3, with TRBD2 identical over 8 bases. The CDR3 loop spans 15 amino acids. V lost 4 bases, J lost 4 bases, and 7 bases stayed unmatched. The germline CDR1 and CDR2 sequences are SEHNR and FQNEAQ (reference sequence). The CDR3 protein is CASSSTSGKADTQYF. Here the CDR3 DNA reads TGTGCCAGCAGCTCTACTAGCGGAAAGGCAGATACGCAGTATTTT.

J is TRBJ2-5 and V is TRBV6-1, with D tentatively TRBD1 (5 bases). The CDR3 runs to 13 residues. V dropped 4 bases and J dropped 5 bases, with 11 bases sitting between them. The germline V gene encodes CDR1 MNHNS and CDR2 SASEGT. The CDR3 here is CASSVPGHETQYF. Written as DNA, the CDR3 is TGTGCCAGCAGTGTCCCAGGGCATGAGACCCAGTACTTC.

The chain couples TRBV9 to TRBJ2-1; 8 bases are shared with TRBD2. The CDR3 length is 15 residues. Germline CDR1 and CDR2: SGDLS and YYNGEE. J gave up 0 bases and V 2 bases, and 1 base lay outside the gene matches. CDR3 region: CASSVSGASYNEQFF. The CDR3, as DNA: TGTGCCAGCAGCGTTAGCGGGGCCTCCTACAATGAGCAGTTCTTC.

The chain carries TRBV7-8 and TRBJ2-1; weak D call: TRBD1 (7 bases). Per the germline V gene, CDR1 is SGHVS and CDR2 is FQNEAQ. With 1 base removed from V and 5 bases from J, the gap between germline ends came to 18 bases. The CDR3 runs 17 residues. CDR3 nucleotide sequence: TGTGCCAGCAGCTTAGGAGCAGGGGGGCGGGGTGACAATGAGCAGTTCTTC. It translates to CASSLGAGGRGDNEQFF.

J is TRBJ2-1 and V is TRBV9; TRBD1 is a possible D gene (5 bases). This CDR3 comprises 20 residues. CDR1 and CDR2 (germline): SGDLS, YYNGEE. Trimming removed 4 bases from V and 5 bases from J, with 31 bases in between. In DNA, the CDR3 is TGTGCCAGCAGCTCCCAGGGTTGGGGTAGGGTTGGTTTATCGAACAATGAGCAGTTCTTC. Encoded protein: CASSSQGWGRVGLSNNEQFF.

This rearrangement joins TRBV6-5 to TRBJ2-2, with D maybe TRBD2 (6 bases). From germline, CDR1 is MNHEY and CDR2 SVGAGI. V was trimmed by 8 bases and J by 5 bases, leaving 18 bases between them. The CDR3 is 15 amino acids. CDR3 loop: CASLPLGGRTGELFF. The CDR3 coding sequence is TGTGCCAGCCTCCCGTTGGGGGGTCGGACCGGGGAGCTGTTTTTT.

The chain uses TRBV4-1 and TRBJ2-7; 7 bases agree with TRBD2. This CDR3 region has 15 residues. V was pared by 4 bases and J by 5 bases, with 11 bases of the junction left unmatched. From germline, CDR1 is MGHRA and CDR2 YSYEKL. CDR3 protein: CASSRPRGESDEQYF. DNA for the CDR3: TGCGCCAGCAGCCGCCCCCGGGGGGAGAGTGACGAGCAGTACTTC.

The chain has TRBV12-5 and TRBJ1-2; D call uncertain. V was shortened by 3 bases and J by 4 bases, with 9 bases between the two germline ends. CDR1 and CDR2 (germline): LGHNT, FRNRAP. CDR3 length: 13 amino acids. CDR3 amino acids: CASGLEGVYGYTF. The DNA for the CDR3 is TGTGCTAGTGGTTTAGAGGGCGTCTATGGCTACACCTTC.

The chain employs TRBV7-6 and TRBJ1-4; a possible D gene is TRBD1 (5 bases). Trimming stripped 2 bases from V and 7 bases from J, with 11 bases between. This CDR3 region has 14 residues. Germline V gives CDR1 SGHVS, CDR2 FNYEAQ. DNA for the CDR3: TGTGCCAGCAGCTTAAAGGGGCTTAGTGAAAAACTGTTTTTT. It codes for CASSLKGLSEKLFF. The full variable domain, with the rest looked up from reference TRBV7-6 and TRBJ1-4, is GAGVSQSPRYKVTKRGQDVALRCDPISGHVSLYWYRQALGQGPEFLTYFNYEAQQDKSGLPNDRFSAERPEGSISTLTIQRTEQRDSAMYRCASSLKGLSEKLFFGSGTQLSVL.

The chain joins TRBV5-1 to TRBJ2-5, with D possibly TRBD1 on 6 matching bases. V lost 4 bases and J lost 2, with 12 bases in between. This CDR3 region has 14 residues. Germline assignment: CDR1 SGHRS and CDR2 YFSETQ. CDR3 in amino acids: CASSRDRSQETQYF. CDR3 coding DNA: TGCGCCAGCAGCCGTGACAGGTCTCAAGAGACCCAGTACTTC.

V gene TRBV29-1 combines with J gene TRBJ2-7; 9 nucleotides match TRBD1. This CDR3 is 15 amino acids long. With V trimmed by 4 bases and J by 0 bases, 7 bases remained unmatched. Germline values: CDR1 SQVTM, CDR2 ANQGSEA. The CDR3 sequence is CSVAPTGGISYEQYF. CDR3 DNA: TGCAGCGTTGCCCCGACAGGGGGAATCTCCTACGAGCAGTACTTC.

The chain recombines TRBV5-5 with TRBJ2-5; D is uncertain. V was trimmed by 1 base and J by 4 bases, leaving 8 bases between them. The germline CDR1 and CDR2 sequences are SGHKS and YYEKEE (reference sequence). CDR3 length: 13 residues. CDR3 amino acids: CASSLNSPETQYF. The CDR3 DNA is TGTGCCAGCAGCTTGAACAGCCCAGAGACCCAGTACTTC.

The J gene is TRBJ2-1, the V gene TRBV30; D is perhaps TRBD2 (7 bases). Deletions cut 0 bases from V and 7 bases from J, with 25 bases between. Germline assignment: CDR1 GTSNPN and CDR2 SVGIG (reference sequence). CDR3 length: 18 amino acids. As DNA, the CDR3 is TGTGCCTGGAGTGTACACTCGGGGGGCCGATGGCCTTGGAATGAGCAGTTCTTC. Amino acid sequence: CAWSVHSGGRWPWNEQFF.